The 15 T cell receptor beta chains listed next were all sequenced from one sample in a study of T cell changes during pregnancy in multiple sclerosis. Assay used: immunoSEQ multiplex PCR; TCRdb lists only in-frame clones, some missing. Of 40,000 to 45,000 clones listed, 92% were seen once; the top ten hold 1% to 1.5%. Sequencing was carried out using peripheral blood. These receptors were taken from a female donor with multiple sclerosis, enrolled in a pregnancy study.

To note about this clone: At the DNA level, this CDR3 is encoded by other sequences in the same sample as well. The rearrangement joins TRBV4-1 to TRBJ2-4; no firm D call. Trimming shortened V by 0 bases and J by 11 bases, and 5 bases separated the two germline ends. The CDR3 has 11 residues. The germline CDR1 and CDR2 sequences are MGHRA and YSYEKL. The CDR3 spells CASSQDLVQYF. The CDR3 region has the DNA TGCGCCAGCAGCCAAGACTTGGTTCAGTACTTC.

This chain joins TRBV6-1 and TRBJ2-5; TRBD2 agrees at 7 bases. The CDR3 totals 15 residues. The junction had 6 bases not matched to a gene; V was cut back by 1 base and J by 4 bases. Germline V gene lookup returns CDR1 MNHNS and CDR2 SASEGT. The CDR3 protein is CASSEEETGGETQYF. The CDR3 nucleotides are TGTGCCAGCAGTGAAGAGGAAACGGGAGGAGAGACCCAGTACTTC.

The rearrangement joins TRBV4-2 to TRBJ1-4; the match to TRBD1 covers 8 bases. This CDR3 has 14 amino acids. V shed 3 bases and J 4 bases; nucleotides not matched to a gene: 1. Germline V CDR1 and CDR2: LGHNA, YNFKEQ. CDR3 sequence (DNA): TGTGCCAGCAGCCAGGGGACAGGTAATGAAAAACTGTTTTTT. Translating it yields CASSQGTGNEKLFF.

The J gene is TRBJ2-5, the V gene TRBV5-4; 10 nucleotides line up with TRBD2. The trim removed 0 bases at V and 2 bases at J, leaving 4 bases unmatched. Germline assignment: CDR1 SGHNT and CDR2 YYREEE (reference sequence). There are 16 residues in the CDR3. Here the CDR3 reads CASSLASGSSQETQYF. The CDR3 DNA reads TGTGCCAGCAGCTTGGCTAGCGGGAGCTCGCAAGAGACCCAGTACTTC. Using reference TRBV5-4 and TRBJ2-5 for the parts outside the CDR3, the full variable domain is ETGVTQSPTHLIKTRGQQVTLRCSSQSGHNTVSWYQQALGQGPQFIFQYYREEENGRGNFPPRFSGLQFPNYSSELNVNALELDDSALYLCASSLASGSSQETQYFGPGTRLLVL.

This clone came up once. CDR3 sequence reads: CASSFLGEQYF. CDR3 nucleotide sequence: TGTGCCAGCAGCTTCCTGGGGGAGCAGTACTTC. The gene calls are TRBV7-9 and TRBJ2-7, with D hard to call. Trimming took off 3 bases at V and 7 bases at J, with 7 bases between the two ends. The CDR3 loop spans 11 amino acids. Germline CDR1 and CDR2: SEHNR and FQNEAQ (reference sequence).

The chain combines TRBV27 with TRBJ1-1, with TRBD1 matching 7 bases. This CDR3 is 16 amino acids long. After removal of 5 bases from V and 2 bases from J, the junction contained 11 bases not matched to a gene. CDR1 and CDR2 (germline): MNHEY, SMNVEV (reference sequence). The CDR3: CASSRGTEGANTEAFF. Written as DNA, the CDR3 is TGTGCCAGCAGTCGAGGGACCGAGGGGGCCAACACTGAAGCTTTCTTT.

The rearrangement joins TRBV11-2 to TRBJ2-7; the D gene is possibly TRBD1 (6 bases). The CDR3 has 15 amino acids. The V gene's germline CDR1 is SGHAT and CDR2 FQNNGV. V was pared by 1 base and J by 3 bases, with 13 bases between. CDR3 residues: CASSLGAGAIYEQYF. The CDR3, as DNA: TGTGCCAGCAGCTTAGGGGCAGGGGCGATCTACGAGCAGTACTTC.

This chain uses TRBV5-1 with TRBJ2-3, with 15 bases aligning to TRBD2. This CDR3 region has 21 residues. Germline V gene data show CDR1 as SGHRS and CDR2 as YFSETQ. V gave up 2 bases and J gave up 0 bases; unmatched junction bases: 13. The CDR3 protein is CASSFSAGTSGRTPSTDTQYF. In DNA form, the CDR3 reads TGCGCCAGCAGCTTCTCCGCCGGGACTAGCGGGAGGACCCCTAGCACAGATACGCAGTATTTT.

V and J are TRBV11-2 and TRBJ2-1; TRBD1 agrees at 7 bases. The CDR3 totals 15 residues. Germline trimming cut 3 bases from V and 4 bases from J; bases unmatched to any gene: 6. Germline CDR1 reads SGHAT; CDR2 reads FQNNGV. CDR3 loop: CASSFRQGGYNEQFF. For the CDR3, the DNA is TGTGCCAGCAGCTTTCGACAGGGTGGGTACAATGAGCAGTTCTTC.

This chain links TRBV4-2 with TRBJ2-7, with D possibly being TRBD2 (5 bases). This CDR3 region has 16 residues. Germline assignment: CDR1 LGHNA and CDR2 YNFKEQ. The ends were cut back, 0 bases at V and 0 bases at J, with 12 bases in the middle. The CDR3 DNA reads as TGTGCCAGCAGCCAAGAGAAGCGGAGGAACTCCTACGAGCAGTACTTC. This sequence encodes CASSQEKRRNSYEQYF.

The chain combines TRBV5-1 with TRBJ2-7, with D perhaps matching TRBD1 (6 bases). CDR3 length: 15 residues. Germline lookup yields CDR1 SGHRS and CDR2 YFSETQ. V lost 4 bases, J lost 4 bases, and 18 bases lay in between. For the CDR3, the DNA is TGCGCCAGCAGCCAGCCGACAGGTTTTGCGTACGAGCAGTACTTC. It is translated as CASSQPTGFAYEQYF.

The genes are TRBV2 and TRBJ2-1; D remains unclear. Between the trimmed V and J ends, which lost 9 bases and 1 base, there was a span of 13 bases. Germline CDR1 and CDR2: SNHLY and FYNNEI. The CDR3 has 14 residues. CDR3 in amino acids: CASKTDGSYNEQFF. The CDR3 DNA reads TGTGCCAGTAAAACGGACGGTTCCTACAATGAGCAGTTCTTC.

The gene calls are TRBV19 and TRBJ2-2, with D possibly matching TRBD2 (6 bases). In germline, CDR1 is LNHDA, CDR2 SQIVND (reference sequence). V gave up 1 base and J gave up 1 base, with 7 bases separating them. This CDR3 comprises 15 residues. The CDR3 loop is CASSIVTRNTGELFF. The CDR3 DNA follows: TGTGCCAGTAGTATAGTGACTAGGAACACCGGGGAGCTGTTTTTT.

The CDR3 region is CASSYPKGAEPYQETQYF. In DNA, the CDR3 is TGTGCCAGCAGTTATCCAAAGGGGGCAGAGCCGTACCAAGAGACCCAGTACTTC. The rearrangement links TRBV28 to TRBJ2-5; TRBD1 aligns across 7 bases. The CDR3 is 18 residues long. Germline loops: CDR1 MDHEN, CDR2 SYDVKM. The J segment lost 0 bases and the V segment lost 4 bases, leaving 14 bases of the junction unmatched.

V is TRBV6-5 and J is TRBJ2-7; D may be TRBD2 (5 bases). Trimming took 8 bases from V and 0 from J, leaving 11 bases between them. From germline, CDR1 is MNHEY and CDR2 SVGAGI. CDR3 size: 13 residues. This chain's CDR3 is CASPPGSSYEQYF. DNA for the CDR3: TGTGCCAGCCCGCCGGGGAGCTCCTACGAGCAGTACTTC.